Listed below are T cell receptor beta chains from one sample, sequenced in a study of CD8+CD57+ T cells in acquired aplastic anemia. A single record per CDR3 protein comes from TCRdb applying MiXCR to the reads. This sample has some 42,000 distinct CDR3 sequences, with 65% to 70% found just once. What was sequenced was sorted CD4+, CD8+, or CD8+CD57+ T cells (not recorded which) from PBMCs. These TCRs come from a human donor in good health, serving as a control. The CDR3 runs from the conserved cysteine through the conserved F or W. The D gene is left open where the match is weak. A clone size is listed for some rows: how often the clone was seen (once, few, many), or a class if it is expanded.

CDR3 protein: CSASGGYTF
CDR3 DNA: TGCAGTGCTAGTGGTGGCTACACCTTC
J gene: TRBJ1-2
clone size: -
D gene: -
V gene: TRBV20-1

CDR3 protein: CASNAGWGGAGYTF
CDR3 DNA: TGTGCCAGCAACGCCGGATGGGGGGGGGCTGGCTACACCTTC
J gene: TRBJ1-2
clone size: -
D gene: -
V gene: TRBV25-1

CDR3 protein: CASRNRGTEKLFF
CDR3 DNA: TGTGCCAGCAGAAACAGGGGCACTGAAAAACTGTTTTTT
J gene: TRBJ1-4
clone size: many
D gene: TRBD1
V gene: TRBV6-1

CDR3 protein: CASSGQALTGANVLTF
CDR3 DNA: TGTGCCAGCAGTGGACAGGCCTTGACTGGGGCCAACGTCCTGACTTTC
J gene: TRBJ2-6
clone size: medium-sized
D gene: -
V gene: TRBV2

CDR3 protein: CAVSKSGPDSSPLHF
CDR3 DNA: TGTGCCGTCAGTAAGAGCGGGCCCGATAGTTCACCCCTCCACTTT
J gene: TRBJ1-6
clone size: -
D gene: -
V gene: TRBV19

CDR3 protein: CASSEEDSGNTIYF
CDR3 DNA: TGTGCCAGCAGTGAGGAGGACTCTGGAAACACCATATATTTT
J gene: TRBJ1-3
clone size: medium-sized
D gene: -
V gene: TRBV2

CDR3 protein: CATGRGSQGVSDTQYF
CDR3 DNA: TGTGCCACCGGTCGGGGTTCTCAGGGGGTTTCAGATACGCAGTATTTT
J gene: TRBJ2-3
clone size: -
D gene: TRBD1
V gene: TRBV15

CDR3 protein: CATSRDNGDTEAFF
CDR3 DNA: TGTGCCACCAGCAGAGATAATGGGGACACTGAAGCTTTCTTT
J gene: TRBJ1-1
clone size: once
D gene: -
V gene: TRBV15

CDR3 protein: CASSEWVGKAFF
CDR3 DNA: TGTGCCAGCAGTGAGTGGGTAGGGAAAGCTTTCTTT
J gene: TRBJ1-1
clone size: -
D gene: -
V gene: TRBV2

CDR3 protein: CASRDREASPLHF
CDR3 DNA: TGTGCCAGCAGAGACAGGGAAGCCTCACCCCTCCACTTT
J gene: TRBJ1-6
clone size: -
D gene: TRBD1
V gene: TRBV2

CDR3 protein: CASSPSYRGHGNSPLHF
CDR3 DNA: TGTGCCAGCAGCCCCTCCTACAGGGGGCATGGGAATTCACCCCTCCACTTT
J gene: TRBJ1-6
clone size: -
D gene: TRBD1
V gene: TRBV9

CDR3 protein: CASSFRGSYEQYF
CDR3 DNA: TGTGCCAGCAGTTTTCGGGGCTCCTACGAGCAGTACTTC
J gene: TRBJ2-7
clone size: -
D gene: -
V gene: TRBV27

CDR3 protein: CASSLGGSGPYEQYF
CDR3 DNA: TGTGCCAGCAGCTTAGGGGGAAGCGGTCCCTACGAGCAGTACTTC
J gene: TRBJ2-7
clone size: -
D gene: -
V gene: TRBV7-4

CDR3 protein: CASRLGESQETQYF
CDR3 DNA: TGTGCCAGTCGTCTGGGGGAGTCCCAAGAGACCCAGTACTTC
J gene: TRBJ2-5
clone size: -
D gene: -
V gene: TRBV6-1

CDR3 protein: CASSPTGLYQPQHF
CDR3 DNA: TGTGCCAGCAGCCCGACAGGGTTATATCAGCCCCAGCATTTT
J gene: TRBJ1-5
clone size: -
D gene: TRBD1
V gene: TRBV28

CDR3 protein: CASSQAVPQETQYF
CDR3 DNA: TGTGCCAGCAGCCAAGCGGTACCCCAAGAGACCCAGTACTTC
J gene: TRBJ2-5
clone size: once
D gene: -
V gene: TRBV7-6

CDR3 protein: CASSRSGELFF
CDR3 DNA: TGTGCCAGCAGTCGGAGCGGGGAGCTGTTTTTT
J gene: TRBJ2-2
clone size: many
D gene: -
V gene: TRBV12-3/TRBV12-4

CDR3 protein: CASSLYRGYEQYF
CDR3 DNA: TGTGCCAGCAGCTTATACAGGGGGTACGAGCAGTACTTC
J gene: TRBJ2-7
clone size: many
D gene: TRBD1
V gene: TRBV11-1

CDR3 protein: CATSRGGGKTQYF
CDR3 DNA: TGTGCCACCAGCAGAGGCGGGGGAAAGACCCAGTACTTC
J gene: TRBJ2-5
clone size: -
D gene: TRBD2
V gene: TRBV15

CDR3 protein: CASSAPGQGTYEQYF
CDR3 DNA: TGCGCCAGCAGTGCCCCGGGACAGGGAACCTACGAGCAGTACTTC
J gene: TRBJ2-7
clone size: once
D gene: TRBD1
V gene: TRBV10-2

CDR3 protein: CAIREDSYNEQFF
CDR3 DNA: TGTGCCATCAGGGAGGACAGCTACAATGAGCAGTTCTTC
J gene: TRBJ2-1
clone size: -
D gene: -
V gene: TRBV10-3

CDR3 protein: CASSFTDTQYF
CDR3 DNA: TGTGCCAGCAGCTTCACAGATACGCAGTATTTT
J gene: TRBJ2-3
clone size: -
D gene: -
V gene: TRBV7-9

CDR3 protein: CASSQADRGGNEQYF
CDR3 DNA: TGTGCCAGCAGCCAAGCAGACAGGGGCGGGAACGAGCAGTACTTC
J gene: TRBJ2-7
clone size: -
D gene: TRBD1
V gene: TRBV4-2

CDR3 protein: CAISERTSNQPQHF
CDR3 DNA: TGTGCCATCAGTGAGAGAACGAGCAATCAGCCCCAGCATTTT
J gene: TRBJ1-5
clone size: -
D gene: -
V gene: TRBV10-3

CDR3 protein: CASSWTANYGYTF
CDR3 DNA: TGTGCCAGCAGTTGGACAGCTAACTATGGCTACACCTTC
J gene: TRBJ1-2
clone size: many
D gene: -
V gene: TRBV12-3/TRBV12-4

CDR3 protein: CASSLASGSQEAQYF
CDR3 DNA: TGTGCCAGCAGCCTCGCTAGCGGGAGCCAAGAGGCCCAGTACTTC
J gene: TRBJ2-5
clone size: -
D gene: TRBD2
V gene: TRBV7-9

CDR3 protein: CASSFQDYQETQYF
CDR3 DNA: TGTGCCAGCAGCTTCCAGGACTACCAAGAGACCCAGTACTTC
J gene: TRBJ2-5
clone size: -
D gene: -
V gene: TRBV2

CDR3 protein: CASSLGALAKNIQYF
CDR3 DNA: TGCGCCAGCAGCTTGGGGGCCCTAGCCAAAAACATTCAGTACTTC
J gene: TRBJ2-4
clone size: -
D gene: -
V gene: TRBV5-1

CDR3 protein: CASSTMHDGTGNGYTF
CDR3 DNA: TGTGCCAGTAGTACGATGCACGACGGGACAGGGAATGGCTACACCTTC
J gene: TRBJ1-2
clone size: few
D gene: TRBD1
V gene: TRBV19

CDR3 protein: CASSDLSGANYGYTF
CDR3 DNA: TGTGCCAGTAGTGATTTATCGGGGGCTAACTATGGCTACACCTTC
J gene: TRBJ1-2
clone size: -
D gene: -
V gene: TRBV19

CDR3 protein: CASSLVGSQGGELFF
CDR3 DNA: TGTGCCAGCAGCTTGGTGGGTTCACAGGGCGGGGAGCTGTTTTTT
J gene: TRBJ2-2
clone size: -
D gene: -
V gene: TRBV5-4

CDR3 protein: CSAEPGQGNGYTF
CDR3 DNA: TGCAGCGCCGAACCGGGACAGGGGAATGGCTACACCTTC
J gene: TRBJ1-2
clone size: -
D gene: TRBD1
V gene: TRBV29-1

CDR3 protein: CASSPSPTYEQYF
CDR3 DNA: TGTGCCAGCAGCCCTAGTCCTACCTACGAGCAGTACTTC
J gene: TRBJ2-7
clone size: once
D gene: -
V gene: TRBV7-9

CDR3 protein: CASSPDRGRGYTF
CDR3 DNA: TGTGCCAGCAGTCCCGACAGGGGAAGAGGCTACACCTTC
J gene: TRBJ1-2
clone size: once
D gene: TRBD1
V gene: TRBV2

CDR3 protein: CASSPTHDGGKTQYF
CDR3 DNA: TGTGCCAGCAGCCCCACCCACGACGGGGGGAAGACCCAGTACTTC
J gene: TRBJ2-5
clone size: many
D gene: TRBD2
V gene: TRBV13

CDR3 protein: CASSSCPYEQYF
CDR3 DNA: TGTGCCAGCAGCTCGTGTCCCTACGAGCAGTACTTC
J gene: TRBJ2-7
clone size: many
D gene: -
V gene: TRBV7-4

CDR3 protein: CSARRQVPLASTEASF
CDR3 DNA: TGCAGTGCTAGACGACAGGTACCCCTGGCTAGCACTGAAGCTTCCTTT
J gene: TRBJ1-1
clone size: -
D gene: -
V gene: TRBV20-1

CDR3 protein: CASSYSGVNQPQHF
CDR3 DNA: TGTGCCAGCAGTTACTCGGGAGTAAATCAGCCCCAGCATTTT
J gene: TRBJ1-5
clone size: many
D gene: -
V gene: TRBV6-6

CDR3 protein: CASRADPEKLFF
CDR3 DNA: TGCGCCAGCCGAGCGGACCCTGAAAAACTGTTTTTT
J gene: TRBJ1-4
clone size: -
D gene: -
V gene: TRBV5-1

CDR3 protein: CASSQKTGQETQYF
CDR3 DNA: TGTGCCAGCAGCCAAAAGACAGGGCAAGAGACCCAGTACTTC
J gene: TRBJ2-5
clone size: -
D gene: TRBD1
V gene: TRBV5-6

CDR3 protein: CASSLSGTNYEQYF
CDR3 DNA: TGTGCCAGCAGCTTAAGTGGGACAAACTACGAGCAGTACTTC
J gene: TRBJ2-7
clone size: -
D gene: -
V gene: TRBV7-2

CDR3 protein: CAVLGGAETQYF
CDR3 DNA: TGTGCCGTTCTTGGGGGGGCGGAGACCCAGTACTTC
J gene: TRBJ2-5
clone size: many
D gene: -
V gene: TRBV7-7

CDR3 protein: CSVGTGPNYGYTF
CDR3 DNA: TGCAGCGTTGGTACAGGGCCTAACTATGGCTACACCTTC
J gene: TRBJ1-2
clone size: -
D gene: -
V gene: TRBV29-1

CDR3 protein: CASSQPTYGQNILLFDGYTF
CDR3 DNA: TGCGCCAGCAGCCAACCAACTTACGGACAGAATATCCTACTATTCGATGGCTACACCTTC
J gene: TRBJ1-2
clone size: many
D gene: -
V gene: TRBV4-1

CDR3 protein: CASSEAIGANSPLHF
CDR3 DNA: TGTGCCAGCAGTGAAGCGATCGGGGCTAATTCACCCCTCCACTTT
J gene: TRBJ1-6
clone size: -
D gene: -
V gene: TRBV2

CDR3 protein: CASSASATQYF
CDR3 DNA: TGTGCCAGCAGCGCGTCGGCGACCCAGTACTTC
J gene: TRBJ2-5
clone size: few
D gene: -
V gene: TRBV7-2

CDR3 protein: CASSHRLAGYEQYF
CDR3 DNA: TGTGCCAGCAGTCATAGACTAGCGGGGTACGAGCAGTACTTC
J gene: TRBJ2-7
clone size: -
D gene: TRBD2
V gene: TRBV2

CDR3 protein: CASSQTPSTGGNYGYTF
CDR3 DNA: TGCGCCAGCAGCCAAACTCCTTCAACAGGGGGGAACTATGGCTACACCTTC
J gene: TRBJ1-2
clone size: many
D gene: TRBD1
V gene: TRBV4-3